Listed below are T cell receptor beta chains from one sample, sequenced in a study of OX40 agonist ivuxolimab in advanced cancers. Clones were sequenced by immunoSEQ multiplex PCR, and TCRdb holds only the in-frame ones, with some missing. The data contain 40,000 to 55,000 clones, about nine tenths of them singletons. Sequencing used CD4+ or CD8+ T cells sorted from blood, obtained in a trial of the OX40 agonist ivuxolimab. The receptors shown here come from an adult with an advanced solid tumor such as melanoma, head and neck, liver or kidney cancer. The CDR3 runs from the conserved cysteine through the conserved F or W. D genes are given only for firm matches. Not every row has a clone size; where given, it reads once, few, many or a size class.

J: TRBJ2-7
V: TRBV4-1
D: -
size: -
DNA: TGCGCCAGCAGCCAAGATCTCGGGCAGCCTTACGAGCAGTACTTC
CDR3: CASSQDLGQPYEQYF

J: TRBJ2-7
V: TRBV27
D: TRBD2
size: -
DNA: TGTGCCAGCAGTTATAGCGGGAGTTTGTACGAGCAGTACTTC
CDR3: CASSYSGSLYEQYF

J: TRBJ2-1
V: TRBV7-9
D: TRBD2
size: -
DNA: TGTGCCAGCGGATCGTCCTCAGCGGGAGGCCCCGTGGATGAGCAGTTCTTC
CDR3: CASGSSSAGGPVDEQFF

J: TRBJ2-5
V: TRBV5-1
D: TRBD2
size: -
DNA: TGCGCCAGCAGCTTAGGACTAGCGGGAGGAGAGACCCAGTACTTC
CDR3: CASSLGLAGGETQYF

J: TRBJ1-1
V: TRBV6-5
D: TRBD1
size: -
DNA: TGTGCCAGCAGTTACTCAGACAGGGTAGGGAACACTGAAGCTTTCTTT
CDR3: CASSYSDRVGNTEAFF

J: TRBJ2-1
V: TRBV28
D: TRBD2
size: -
DNA: TGTGCCAGCAGTTCCCCCGGACTAGCGGGGAGGGGGTGGGAGCAGTTCTTC
CDR3: CASSSPGLAGRGWEQFF

J: TRBJ1-5
V: TRBV19
D: -
size: -
DNA: TGTGCCAGTAGTATGAGGGGGGAAAACACCGAGGTTAGCAATCAGCCCCAGCATTTT
CDR3: CASSMRGENTEVSNQPQHF

J: TRBJ2-1
V: TRBV15
D: -
size: -
DNA: TGTGCCACCAGCATACAGGGATCGGGGTCGGAGCAGTTCTTC
CDR3: CATSIQGSGSEQFF

J: TRBJ2-1
V: TRBV9
D: -
size: -
DNA: TGTGCCAGCAGCGCCAACAATGAGCAGTTCTTC
CDR3: CASSANNEQFF

J: TRBJ2-1
V: TRBV11-1
D: TRBD2
size: -
DNA: TGTGCCAGCAGCTTCGCCCCGGGACTAGCGGGAATGAATGAGCAGTTCTTC
CDR3: CASSFAPGLAGMNEQFF

J: TRBJ2-1
V: TRBV11-2
D: TRBD1
size: -
DNA: TGTGCCAGCAGCTTAAGTGACGTTCCTTACAGGGGGCAAGAATATGAGCAGTTCTTC
CDR3: CASSLSDVPYRGQEYEQFF

J: TRBJ2-1
V: TRBV19
D: -
size: -
DNA: TGTGCCAGTAGTCTCCTCGTGGAGCGTGAGCAGTTCTTC
CDR3: CASSLLVEREQFF

J: TRBJ2-2
V: TRBV4-1
D: TRBD1
size: -
DNA: TGCGCCAGCCGACAGGGGGCGACCACCGGGGAGCTGTTTTTT
CDR3: CASRQGATTGELFF

J: TRBJ2-1
V: TRBV4-1
D: -
size: -
DNA: TGCGCCAGCAGCCAATTGGGGATGGCCGACAATGAGCAGTTCTTC
CDR3: CASSQLGMADNEQFF

J: TRBJ2-5
V: TRBV4-1
D: TRBD1
size: -
DNA: TGCGCCAGCAGCCAAACGGGACAGGGCGGGGAGACCCAGTACTTC
CDR3: CASSQTGQGGETQYF

J: TRBJ1-2
V: TRBV7-9
D: -
size: -
DNA: TGTGCCAGCAGCTTCCAACAGGGTCGTGGCTACACCTTC
CDR3: CASSFQQGRGYTF

J: TRBJ1-2
V: TRBV2
D: TRBD1
size: -
DNA: TGTGCCAGCAGAGTACAGGGGTCGCTGGTTGCCCCCTATGGCTACACCTTC
CDR3: CASRVQGSLVAPYGYTF

J: TRBJ1-1
V: TRBV6-5
D: TRBD1
size: -
DNA: TGTGCCAGCAGTTACTCGGACAGGGGGTTGGACACTGAAGCTTTCTTT
CDR3: CASSYSDRGLDTEAFF

J: TRBJ2-6
V: TRBV27
D: TRBD1
size: many
DNA: TGTGCCAGCAGTTTCCTACCGGCAGGGGGCTCCCCTGGGGCCAACGTCCTGACTTTC
CDR3: CASSFLPAGGSPGANVLTF

J: TRBJ2-7
V: TRBV25-1
D: -
size: -
DNA: TGTGCCAGCAGTGAATACGGTAGCTACGAGCAGTACTTC
CDR3: CASSEYGSYEQYF

J: TRBJ2-5
V: TRBV4-1
D: -
size: -
DNA: TGCGCCAGCAGCCTGACGGAGATACAAGAGACCCAGTACTTC
CDR3: CASSLTEIQETQYF

J: TRBJ2-5
V: TRBV2
D: -
size: -
DNA: TGTGCCAGCAGTGAATTGTCGGCAGAAGAGACCCAGTACTTC
CDR3: CASSELSAEETQYF

J: TRBJ2-7
V: TRBV28
D: -
size: -
DNA: TGTGCCAGCATGGGGACCTCCTACGAGCAGTACTTC
CDR3: CASMGTSYEQYF

J: TRBJ2-2
V: TRBV4-2
D: -
size: -
DNA: TGTGCCAGCAGAGAACGTGAGTGGCAGGCGAACACCGGGGAGCTGTTTTTT
CDR3: CASREREWQANTGELFF

J: TRBJ1-2
V: TRBV15
D: -
size: once
DNA: TGTGCCACCAGCAGAGATCATAACACTAACTATGGCTACACCTTC
CDR3: CATSRDHNTNYGYTF

J: TRBJ2-1
V: TRBV27
D: -
size: few
DNA: TGTGCCAGCAGTTTAGCGAACTCCTACAATGAGCAGTTCTTC
CDR3: CASSLANSYNEQFF

J: TRBJ2-1
V: TRBV5-8
D: -
size: -
DNA: TGTGCCAGCAGCTTGGGTCCTGAGCAGTTCTTC
CDR3: CASSLGPEQFF

J: TRBJ2-6
V: TRBV29-1
D: TRBD2
size: -
DNA: TGCAGCGTCCCCGGCGGGGGAGCTGGGGCCAACGTCCTGACTTTC
CDR3: CSVPGGGAGANVLTF

J: TRBJ2-2
V: TRBV27
D: -
size: -
DNA: TGTGCCAGCAGTTACGGGGGCACCGGGGAGCTGTTTTTT
CDR3: CASSYGGTGELFF

J: TRBJ1-5
V: TRBV28
D: -
size: -
DNA: TGTGCCAGCAGTTGGGCGCAGAGCAATCAGCCCCAGCATTTT
CDR3: CASSWAQSNQPQHF

J: TRBJ2-7
V: TRBV9
D: -
size: -
DNA: TGTGCCAGCAGCGTAGGCGCTTCCCGGGACAAACCCTACGAGCAGTACTTC
CDR3: CASSVGASRDKPYEQYF

J: TRBJ2-7
V: TRBV7-9
D: TRBD1
size: -
DNA: TGTGCCAGCAGCTCGGGACAGGTAGGCTACGAGCAGTACTTC
CDR3: CASSSGQVGYEQYF

J: TRBJ2-7
V: TRBV28
D: -
size: -
DNA: TGTGCCAGCAGTTTTCGAACGAGAAAGTACTTC
CDR3: CASSFRTRKYF

J: TRBJ2-1
V: TRBV4-1
D: TRBD2
size: -
DNA: TGCGCCAGCAGCCAATGGACAGGGACTAGCGGGAGCAATAATGAGCAGTTCTTC
CDR3: CASSQWTGTSGSNNEQFF

J: TRBJ2-7
V: TRBV6-5
D: -
size: -
DNA: TGTGCCAGCAGTTTGACCCCGGGACAACCCTACGAGCAGTACTTC
CDR3: CASSLTPGQPYEQYF

J: TRBJ2-7
V: TRBV7-2
D: -
size: -
DNA: TGTGCCAGCAGCTTAGGATTCGGGAGTGGTTACGAGCAGTACTTC
CDR3: CASSLGFGSGYEQYF

J: TRBJ2-1
V: TRBV2
D: TRBD2
size: -
DNA: TGTGCCAGCAGTACCCCCCGACTAGCGGACTACGACAATGAGCAGTTCTTC
CDR3: CASSTPRLADYDNEQFF

J: TRBJ2-7
V: TRBV11-2
D: -
size: -
DNA: TGTGCCAGCAGCTTAGGCCAGGGTGTAGCCTACGAGCAGTACTTC
CDR3: CASSLGQGVAYEQYF

J: TRBJ2-5
V: TRBV9
D: -
size: -
DNA: TGTGCCAGCAGCGTTACGGGCCTTTTTAAAGAGACCCAGTACTTC
CDR3: CASSVTGLFKETQYF

J: TRBJ2-1
V: TRBV30
D: -
size: once
DNA: TGTGCCTGGAGTGTAACAGTGGTGATGGAGCAGTTCTTC
CDR3: CAWSVTVVMEQFF

J: TRBJ2-2
V: TRBV6-1
D: -
size: -
DNA: TGTGCCAGCATCGAAGGAACAGGGTACACCGGGGAGCTGTTTTTT
CDR3: CASIEGTGYTGELFF

J: TRBJ2-7
V: TRBV9
D: -
size: -
DNA: TGTGCCAGCAGCGACGACGACAGTTCCAGCTACGAGCAGTACTTC
CDR3: CASSDDDSSSYEQYF

J: TRBJ2-7
V: TRBV6-5
D: -
size: -
DNA: TGTGCCAGCAGTTACAGAGAACGCTACGAGCAGTACTTC
CDR3: CASSYRERYEQYF

J: TRBJ2-3
V: TRBV9
D: -
size: -
DNA: TGTGCCAGCAGCGTAGCCAGTCAGCGCACAGATACGCAGTATTTT
CDR3: CASSVASQRTDTQYF

J: TRBJ2-1
V: TRBV4-1
D: -
size: once
DNA: TGCGCCAGCAGCCAAGAACTAGCCCCCCACAATGAGCAGTTCTTC
CDR3: CASSQELAPHNEQFF

J: TRBJ1-1
V: TRBV27
D: -
size: -
DNA: TGTGCCAGCAGTTTATGGGAAGGGGGAAAGACTGAAGCTTTCTTT
CDR3: CASSLWEGGKTEAFF